This note documents a single TCR beta chain sequence. Its antigen is unknown. Then a second PCR, running roughly 7 to 11 cycles, was carried out with a sample-barcoded 5' primer and a J-beta primer mix. A single record per CDR3 protein comes from TCRdb applying MiXCR to the 5' RACE reads. Of under 1,100,000 distinct CDR3 sequences listed, about 25% are singletons. The data stem from a study of blood T cells in healthy people across ages. Germline CDR1 SGHTA, CDR2 FQGNSA. This CDR3 region has 11 residues. The V end was cut by 8 bases, the J end by 8 bases, with 10 bases between. Whole-study results and caveats: Considered underestimates were the diversity estimates obtained from one million T cells.

These sequences were also reported in another study, on T cells of mothers and their children.

The sample was blood. This TCR derives from a girl between 2 and 10 years old in good health. The gene calls are TRBV7-2 and TRBJ2-1; D is unresolved. CDR3 sequence (DNA): TGTGCCAGCGAGGTGGCGCATGAGCAGTTCTTC. Residues: CASEVAHEQFF.